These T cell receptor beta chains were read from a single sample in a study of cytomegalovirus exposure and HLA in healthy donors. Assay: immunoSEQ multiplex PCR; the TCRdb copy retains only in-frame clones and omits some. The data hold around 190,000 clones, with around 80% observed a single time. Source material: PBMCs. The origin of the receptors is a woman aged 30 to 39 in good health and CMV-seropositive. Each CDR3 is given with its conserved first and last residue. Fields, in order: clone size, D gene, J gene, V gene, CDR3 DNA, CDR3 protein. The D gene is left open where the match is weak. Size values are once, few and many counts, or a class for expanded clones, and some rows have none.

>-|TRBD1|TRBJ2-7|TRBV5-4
TGTGCCAGCAGCTTGGGTCCGGGACAGGGGGCCCTCTACGAGCAGTACTTC
CASSLGPGQGALYEQYF
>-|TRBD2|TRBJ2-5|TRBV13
TGTGCCAGCAGCCTTACTAGCGGGAGGTCGCAAGAGACCCAGTACTTC
CASSLTSGRSQETQYF
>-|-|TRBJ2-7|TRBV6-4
TGTGCTCGTCCCGGGGGTAGCGACGAGCAGTACTTC
CARPGGSDEQYF
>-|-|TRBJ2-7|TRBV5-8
TGTGCCAGCAGCCGCTATCCCCCGACCTACGAGCAGTACTTC
CASSRYPPTYEQYF
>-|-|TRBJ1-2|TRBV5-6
TGTGCCAGCAGTTTTCCGAGTACCTATGGCTACACCTTC
CASSFPSTYGYTF
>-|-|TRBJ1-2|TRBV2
TGTGCCGTCGAGGGGAGGAAACAGAATGGCTACACCTTC
CAVEGRKQNGYTF
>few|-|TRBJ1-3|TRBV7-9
TGTGCCAGCAGCTTAGCCCTCCGCCTACCCTCTGGAAACACCATATATTTT
CASSLALRLPSGNTIYF
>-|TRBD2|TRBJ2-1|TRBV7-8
TGTGCCAGCAGCTTCTCCAGACTAGCGGGGGGGACATCCTACAATGAGCAGTTCTTC
CASSFSRLAGGTSYNEQFF
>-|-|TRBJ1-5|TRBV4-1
TGCGCCAGCAGCCAAGAAGACAGGCCCAATCAGCCCCAGCATTTT
CASSQEDRPNQPQHF
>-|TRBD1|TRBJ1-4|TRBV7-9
TGTGCCAGCAACACAGGGGTAGGCACTAATGAAAAACTGTTTTTT
CASNTGVGTNEKLFF
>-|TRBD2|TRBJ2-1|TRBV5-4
TGTGCCAGCAGCTTCCGTTCTAGCGGGGCCTACAATGAGCAGTTCTTC
CASSFRSSGAYNEQFF
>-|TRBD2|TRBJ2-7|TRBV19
TGTGCCAGTAGTACCGCAGGCCGGGGACTACTTGACTACGAGCAGTACTTC
CASSTAGRGLLDYEQYF
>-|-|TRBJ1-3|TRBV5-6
TGTGCCAGCAGCGCCACAGTATCTGGAAACACCATATATTTT
CASSATVSGNTIYF
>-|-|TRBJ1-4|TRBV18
TGTGCCAGCTCACCCTCGGGCGAGGGATATGAAAAACTGTTTTTT
CASSPSGEGYEKLFF
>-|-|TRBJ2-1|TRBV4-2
TGTGCCAGCAGCCAATCCGACAGGAGCTCCTACAATGAGCAGTTCTTC
CASSQSDRSSYNEQFF
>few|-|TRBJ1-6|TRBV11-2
TGTGCCAGCAGCCCGTCCTCGGCAGGTCTTAATTCACCCCTCCACTTT
CASSPSSAGLNSPLHF
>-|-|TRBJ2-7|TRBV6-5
TGTGCCAGCAGTTACCGGGAGTCTTTCTACGAGCAGTACTTC
CASSYRESFYEQYF
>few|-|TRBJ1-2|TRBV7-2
TGTGCCAGCAGCCCTCAGCGGCAGGCAAGCTATGGCTACACCTTC
CASSPQRQASYGYTF
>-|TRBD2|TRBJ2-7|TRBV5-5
TGTGCCAGCAGCTTGGGGACTAGCGTCTCCTACGAGCAGTACTTC
CASSLGTSVSYEQYF
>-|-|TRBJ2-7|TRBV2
TGTGCCAGCAGTGAGGCTCCCTGGGAGCAGTACTTC
CASSEAPWEQYF
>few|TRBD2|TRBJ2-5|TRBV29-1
TGCAGCGTGGGAGCGGGGGGGATGGAGACCCAGTACTTC
CSVGAGGMETQYF
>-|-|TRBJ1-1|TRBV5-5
TGTGCCAGCAGCCTTTTAGGGGGTGGGGCCTTGAACACTGAAGCTTTCTTT
CASSLLGGGALNTEAFF
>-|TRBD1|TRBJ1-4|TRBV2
TGTGCCAGCAGGGACAGGGTAGGGGAAAAACTGTTTTTT
CASRDRVGEKLFF
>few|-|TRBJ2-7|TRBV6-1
TGTGCCAGCAGTGAAGCTGCAGGAGAGCAGTACTTC
CASSEAAGEQYF
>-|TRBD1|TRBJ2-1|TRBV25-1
TGTGCCAGCAGTGATCTGGGACAGGGTTCCTACAATGAGCAGTTCTTC
CASSDLGQGSYNEQFF
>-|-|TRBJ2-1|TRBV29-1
TGCAGCGTTGAAATTGGGCGGGGACACAATGAGCAGTTCTTC
CSVEIGRGHNEQFF
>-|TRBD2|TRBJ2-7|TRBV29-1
TGCAGCGTTGAAACGGGGCGTGGTCCGGGACTAGGATCCTACGAGCAGTACTTC
CSVETGRGPGLGSYEQYF
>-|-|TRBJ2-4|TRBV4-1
TGCGCCAGCAGCCAAGTCGCAAGCGGTCTAGCCAAAAACATTCAGTACTTC
CASSQVASGLAKNIQYF
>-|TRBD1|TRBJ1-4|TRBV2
TGTGCCAGCAGCTTTGACAGGGGTAATGAAAAACTGTTTTTT
CASSFDRGNEKLFF
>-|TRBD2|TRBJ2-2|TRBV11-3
TGTGCCAGCAGCTTAGTAGGTGGCGGGAGTAAGGACGGGGAGCTGTTTTTT
CASSLVGGGSKDGELFF
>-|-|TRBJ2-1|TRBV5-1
TGCGCCAGCAGCTGGGGGGAGGCCCGCCACAATGAGCAGTTCTTC
CASSWGEARHNEQFF
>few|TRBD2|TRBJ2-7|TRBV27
TGTGCCAGCAGTTTAACGGCCTGGATAGCGGGAGATGTAGGCGAGCAGTACTTC
CASSLTAWIAGDVGEQYF
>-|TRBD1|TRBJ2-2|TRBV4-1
TGCGCCAGCAGCCAAGGAAAGTCAGGGGGAATGCTTCCCGGGGAGCTGTTTTTT
CASSQGKSGGMLPGELFF
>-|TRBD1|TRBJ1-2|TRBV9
TGTGCCAGCAGCGTTACAGGGGGTTTACTTGGTGGCTACACCTTC
CASSVTGGLLGGYTF
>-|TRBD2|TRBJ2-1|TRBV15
TGTGCCACCAGCAGAGATACGGGGTGGACTAGCGGGTTAGGCGAGCAGTTCTTC
CATSRDTGWTSGLGEQFF
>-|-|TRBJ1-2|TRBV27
TGTGCCAGCAGCGTCAGGGACAATTTGAGTGGCTACACCTTC
CASSVRDNLSGYTF
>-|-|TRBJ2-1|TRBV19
TGTGCCAGTAGTATTAGTGCGGGGAACCTCAATGAGCAGTTCTTC
CASSISAGNLNEQFF
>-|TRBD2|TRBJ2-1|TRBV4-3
TGCGCCAGCAGCCAAGCCCTAGCGGGGGGCCTGTACAATGAGCAGTTCTTC
CASSQALAGGLYNEQFF
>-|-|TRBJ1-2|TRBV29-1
TGCAGCGTTGTCGGGGAGAACTATGGCTACACCTTC
CSVVGENYGYTF
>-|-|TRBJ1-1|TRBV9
TGTGCCAGCAGCGCCTCGGAGGCCTTGAACACTGAAGCTTTCTTT
CASSASEALNTEAFF
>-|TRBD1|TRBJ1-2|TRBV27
TGTGCCAGCAGTTTAAACAGGGGAAACTATGGCTACACCTTC
CASSLNRGNYGYTF
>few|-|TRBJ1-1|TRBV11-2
TGTGCCAGCAGCTTAGCAGGGGCAGAAGCTTTCTTT
CASSLAGAEAFF
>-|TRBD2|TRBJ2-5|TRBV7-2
TGTGCCAGCAGCTTAGGCCAAATAATAGGGGAGGGAGAGACCCAGTACTTC
CASSLGQIIGEGETQYF
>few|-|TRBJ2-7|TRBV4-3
TGCGCCAGCAGCCAAGATGCGGGTCAGAACACCTACGAGCAGTACTTC
CASSQDAGQNTYEQYF
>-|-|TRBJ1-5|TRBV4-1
TGCGCCAGCAGCCAAGGGGCTGCTCGTGGGAATCAGCCCCAGCATTTT
CASSQGAARGNQPQHF
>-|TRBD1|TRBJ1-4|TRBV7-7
TGTGCCAGCAGCTTACATTCGGGGGGACAGGGGGCTGTGTTAGGTGAAAAACTGTTTTTT
CASSLHSGGQGAVLGEKLFF
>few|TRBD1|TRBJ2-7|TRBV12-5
TGTGCTAGTGGTTTGGTACTAGGGACAGGGGGCTTAGGGTTCTCCTACGAGCAGTACTTC
CASGLVLGTGGLGFSYEQYF
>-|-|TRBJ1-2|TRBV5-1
TGCGCCAGCGCCTTATCAGGGGAGAACTATGGCTACACCTTC
CASALSGENYGYTF
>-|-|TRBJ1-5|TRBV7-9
TGTGCCAGCAGCTTAGCGTATCGGGGGGCCAGCAATCAGCCCCAGCATTTT
CASSLAYRGASNQPQHF
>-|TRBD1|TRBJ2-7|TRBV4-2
TGTGCCAGCAGCCCCACAGGGGGGATGGAGAGCGAGCAGTACTTC
CASSPTGGMESEQYF
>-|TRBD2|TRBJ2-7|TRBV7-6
TGTGCCAGCAGCTATTTGAAGAGCGGGGGGCCGCGGGACGAGCAGTACTTC
CASSYLKSGGPRDEQYF
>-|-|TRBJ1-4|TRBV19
TGTGCCAGTAGTATAGCTCAGGAAAAACTGTTTTTT
CASSIAQEKLFF
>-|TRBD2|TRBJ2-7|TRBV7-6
TGTGCCAGCAGCCCGGGAGGCGGAATCCGGAACGAGCAGTACTTC
CASSPGGGIRNEQYF
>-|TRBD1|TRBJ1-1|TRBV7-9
TGTGCCAGCAGCTCGCTTCATGGGGCGACAGGGGGATTCACTGAAGCTTTCTTT
CASSSLHGATGGFTEAFF
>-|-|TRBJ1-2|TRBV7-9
TGTGCCAGCAGCTTATCTTCTCGGCGGGACTATGGCTACACCTTC
CASSLSSRRDYGYTF
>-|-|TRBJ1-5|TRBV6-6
TGTGCCGCCTGGAGAGGGGAGGATCAGCCCCAGCATTTT
CAAWRGEDQPQHF
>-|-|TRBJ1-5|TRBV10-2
TGCGCCAGCAGTGAGTCGATGGGCCAGGGCAATCAGCCCCAGCATTTT
CASSESMGQGNQPQHF
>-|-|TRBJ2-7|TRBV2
TGTGCCAGCATTGCGGGGATCGCCTACGAGCAGTACTTC
CASIAGIAYEQYF
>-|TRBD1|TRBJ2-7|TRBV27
TGTGCCAGCAGTCCCAAGGGACAGGGGGTTGTTTACGAGCAGTACTTC
CASSPKGQGVVYEQYF
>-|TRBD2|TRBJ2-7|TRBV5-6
TGTGCCAGCAGCTTCCCTAGCGGATTCTACGAGCAGTACTTC
CASSFPSGFYEQYF